The following is a TCR beta chain sequence with its context. The record originates from a study of shared clonotypes between healthy human individuals. Profiling relied on immunoSEQ multiplex PCR, and the TCRdb table lists in-frame clones only, not all of them. Among millions of clones listed, roughly 94% were seen once. CDR1 SGHNT and CDR2 YYREEE come from the germline V gene (reference sequence). Trimming at V came to 4 bases and at J to 1 base, leaving 10 bases not matched to a gene. This CDR3 contains 19 residues. Sequencing input: naive CD4+ T cells sorted from blood. Noted subset: CD45RA+ positively selected. The V gene is TRBV5-4, the J gene TRBJ2-3, with 15 bases identical to TRBD2. The sequence came from a man aged 18 to 29 in good health. The CDR3 DNA reads as TGTGCCAGCAGCCGGGGACTAGCGGGGGGTTCAAGAGGCACAGATACGCAGTATTTT. Protein: CASSRGLAGGSRGTDTQYF.